What follows are 21 T cell receptor beta chains derived from one specimen sequenced in a study of T-cell reconstitution after alpha-beta-depleted transplantation in children. Using unique molecular identifiers, the investigators prepared the TCRbeta library. From the PCR reads, TCRdb called clonotypes with MiXCR, one entry per CDR3 protein. The data show 250,000 to 300,000 distinct CDR3 sequences, with 9.9% seen just once and 10% held by the top ten. The specimen comprised PBMCs from the stem cell graft donor, sampled from the stem cell graft. Every receptor here comes from a human donor who donated a stem cell graft to a child with SCID.

The chain couples TRBV7-3 to TRBJ2-1; 7 bases agree with TRBD2. Germline CDR1 reads SGHTA; CDR2 reads FQGTGA. Losses at the gene ends were 4 bases for V and 3 bases for J; bases not matched to a gene: 6. CDR3 size: 15 residues. The CDR3 spells CASSSTAGLYNEQFF. CDR3 DNA: TGTGCCAGCAGCTCAACAGCGGGGCTCTACAATGAGCAGTTCTTC.

A few counts support this clonotype. The chain combines TRBV12-3 or TRBV12-4 with TRBJ1-2; 8 bases agree with TRBD1. V was pared by 6 bases and J by 4 bases, with 4 bases of the junction left unmatched. The CDR3 totals 13 residues. The DNA for the CDR3 is TGTGCCAGCAGCCAGGACAGGGCCTATGGCTACACCTTC. Translation: CASSQDRAYGYTF.

This clonotype showed up just a few times. The chain carries TRBV9 and TRBJ2-7; D possibly corresponds to TRBD1 (5 bases). CDR1 SGDLS and CDR2 YYNGEE come from the germline V gene. This CDR3 contains 14 residues. Trimming stripped 0 bases from V and 2 bases from J, with 9 bases between. The chain's CDR3 is CASSVDAGPYEQYF. The CDR3 DNA is TGTGCCAGCAGCGTAGACGCAGGGCCCTACGAGCAGTACTTC.

Only a few counts were recorded for this clonotype. The chain uses TRBV21-1 and TRBJ2-3. TRBV21-1 is a documented pseudogene. The CDR3 spans 9 residues. CDR3 sequence (DNA): TGTGCCAGCAGCAATACGCAGTATTTT. Translation: CASSNTQYF.

The chain uses TRBV6-1 and TRBJ1-1, with D possibly being TRBD1 (6 bases). With 6 bases removed from V and 4 bases from J, the gap between germline ends came to 12 bases. Germline V gene lookup returns CDR1 MNHNS and CDR2 SASEGT. CDR3 length: 13 residues. CDR3 bases: TGTGCCAGCAGGAAGGACAGCTTCACTGAAGCTTTCTTT. This translates into CASRKDSFTEAFF.

This clonotype has a count of ten or more. The V and J genes are TRBV6-5 and TRBJ1-6, with D perhaps TRBD1 (5 bases). CDR1 is MNHEY, CDR2 SVGAGI, per germline. The length of the CDR3 is 15 residues. The V and J ends lost 5 bases and 5 bases respectively, with 13 bases between them. The CDR3 reads CASSPLGDNNSPLHF. CDR3 sequence (DNA): TGTGCCAGCAGTCCGCTGGGGGATAATAATTCACCCCTCCACTTT.

In its sample, this clonotype was seen many times. The chain links TRBV6-5 to TRBJ1-5; no clear D. The CDR3 has 16 amino acids. V was cut by 5 bases and J by 10 bases, with 24 bases left in between. Germline lookup yields CDR1 MNHEY and CDR2 SVGAGI. The CDR3 region has the DNA TGTGCCAGCAGTCTAGACAACGTGGCCCTAGCCGGCCCCCAGCATTTT. Its translation: CASSLDNVALAGPQHF.

CDR3 nucleotides: TGTGCTAGTGGTGCCGGCCCCGACTGGCTGGATACGCAGTATTTT. It encodes CASGAGPDWLDTQYF. This rearrangement joins TRBV12-5 to TRBJ2-3; D is unclear. Germline CDR1 is LGHNT and CDR2 is FRNRAP. Deletions cut 5 bases from V and 6 bases from J, with 18 bases between. The length of the CDR3 is 15 residues.

This clonotype was picked up a small number of times. The chain is built from TRBV6-1 and TRBJ2-2, with D unclear. The length of the CDR3 is 14 residues. Germline V gives CDR1 MNHNS, CDR2 SASEGT. Trimming took 6 bases from V and 5 from J, leaving 13 bases between them. The CDR3 sequence is CASRQQMKTGELFF. For the CDR3, the DNA is TGTGCCAGCAGACAGCAAATGAAAACCGGGGAGCTGTTTTTT.

This clonotype was seen only a few times. This chain joins TRBV9 and TRBJ2-3, with D hard to call. The CDR3 length is 12 residues. CDR1 and CDR2 (germline): SGDLS, YYNGEE. Trimming removed 10 bases from V and 0 bases from J, with 9 bases in between. The CDR3 coding sequence is TGTGCCTCGAAAGGGAGCACAGATACGCAGTATTTT. Its protein is CASKGSTDTQYF.

The chain couples TRBV20-1 to TRBJ2-2; D tentatively reads TRBD1 or TRBD2 (5 bases each). Between the trimmed V and J ends, which lost 0 bases and 2 bases, there was a span of 25 bases. The CDR3 is 20 amino acids. Germline CDR1 is DFQATT and CDR2 is SNEGSKA (reference sequence). DNA for the CDR3: TGCAGTGCTAGAGATCTTGCGGGCCTTAGACAGAGACAAAACACCGGGGAGCTGTTTTTT. This gives the protein CSARDLAGLRQRQNTGELFF.

This clonotype was recorded a few times. This chain uses TRBV12-3 or TRBV12-4 with TRBJ2-3, with 16 bases fitting TRBD2. V gave up 6 bases and J gave up 6 bases; unmatched junction bases: 12. The CDR3 covers 18 residues. Written as DNA, the CDR3 is TGTGCCAGCAGCCCCACCGGGACTAGCGGGGGGGCCGGGGATACGCAGTATTTT. Translation gives CASSPTGTSGGAGDTQYF.

This clonotype was detected only a few times. The gene calls are TRBV7-9 and TRBJ1-2; no firm D call. CDR1 and CDR2 (germline): SEHNR, FQNEAQ (reference sequence). V lost 4 bases, J lost 2 bases, and 11 bases lay in between. CDR3 length: 14 amino acids. The CDR3 nucleotides read TGTGCCAGCAGCTCAGAATTTACAAACTATGGCTACACCTTC. Translating gives CASSSEFTNYGYTF. Drawing the rest from reference TRBV7-9 and TRBJ1-2, the complete variable domain is DTGVSQNPRHKITKRGQNVTFRCDPISEHNRLYWYRQTLGQGPEFLTYFQNEAQLEKSRLLSDRFSAERPKGSFSTLEIQRTEQGDSAMYLCASSSEFTNYGYTFGSGTRLTVV.

This clonotype has more than one count but fewer than ten. V is TRBV3-1 and J is TRBJ2-7; TRBD1 is a possible D gene (6 bases). Germline V lookup: CDR1 LGHDT, CDR2 YNNKEL (reference sequence). Trimming left V 3 bases short and J 1 base short, with 13 bases between. The CDR3 runs 15 residues. CDR3 sequence (DNA): TGTGCCAGCAGCCATCTTACAGGGCTTTCCTACGAGCAGTACTTC. Protein: CASSHLTGLSYEQYF.

The chain carries TRBV5-1 and TRBJ2-5; D possibly corresponds to TRBD2 (6 bases). The CDR3 totals 13 residues. The V gene's germline CDR1 is SGHRS and CDR2 YFSETQ. V was pared by 6 bases and J by 5 bases, with 14 bases between. This chain's CDR3 is CASKVGGTETQYF. The DNA for the CDR3 is TGCGCCAGCAAGGTCGGGGGAACCGAGACCCAGTACTTC.

This clonotype was detected only a few times. This rearrangement joins TRBV6-4 to TRBJ2-1; the match to TRBD2 covers 8 bases. J gave up 6 bases and V 5 bases, and 6 bases lay outside the gene matches. CDR3 length: 14 residues. Germline loops: CDR1 MRHNA, CDR2 SNTAGT. The CDR3 DNA reads as TGTGCCAGCAGTCCGCGGGGGGCCGCCAATGAGCAGTTCTTC. This translates into CASSPRGAANEQFF.

This clonotype was seen a few times. This chain uses TRBV29-1 with TRBJ2-3, with D uncertain. Deletions cut 0 bases from V and 6 bases from J, with 7 bases between. The CDR3 is 12 amino acids. Germline loops: CDR1 SQVTM, CDR2 ANQGSEA. Written as DNA, the CDR3 is TGCAGCGTTGAAGATCTGGGGGATACGCAGTATTTT. Its translation is CSVEDLGDTQYF.

This clonotype was observed a few times. J is TRBJ2-7 and V is TRBV12-3 or TRBV12-4; D gene unclear. The CDR3 is 13 residues long. Between the trimmed V and J ends, which lost 1 base and 7 bases, there was a span of 11 bases. CDR3 nucleotide sequence: TGTGCCAGCAGTTTAGTAATAGGTATAGAGCAGTACTTC. It encodes CASSLVIGIEQYF.

CDR3 amino acids: CASSHYSGDTDTQYF. DNA of the CDR3: TGCGCCAGCAGCCATTATAGCGGGGATACAGATACGCAGTATTTT. The chain combines TRBV4-1 with TRBJ2-3; 8 bases map to TRBD2. CDR1 MGHRA and CDR2 YSYEKL come from the germline V gene. After removal of 3 bases from V and 3 bases from J, the junction contained 5 bases not matched to a gene. This CDR3 has 15 residues.

The V call is TRBV7-9, the J call TRBJ2-2; D gene ambiguous. V shed 5 bases and J shed 4 bases, with 5 bases lying between them. Per germline, CDR1 SEHNR and CDR2 FQNEAQ (reference sequence). The CDR3 runs to 12 residues. CDR3 DNA: TGTGCCAGCAGCCAACTCACCGGGGAGCTGTTTTTT. Translating gives CASSQLTGELFF.

The chain recombines TRBV5-1 with TRBJ2-7; tentative D call: TRBD2 (6 bases). Trimming took 0 bases from V and 2 from J, leaving 12 bases between them. Germline V lookup: CDR1 SGHRS, CDR2 YFSETQ. The CDR3 consists of 15 residues. The CDR3 nucleotides read TGCGCCAGCAGCTTGGCCGGGACTCTAACCTACGAGCAGTACTTC. This encodes CASSLAGTLTYEQYF.